Each of the 11 T cell receptor beta chains below was sequenced from the same sample in a study of OX40 agonist ivuxolimab in advanced cancers. The protocol was immunoSEQ multiplex PCR, while the TCRdb copy is restricted to in-frame clones and leaves out a portion. The sample includes about 82,000 clones, 80% to 90% seen only once; the top ten take 7.4%. Specimen: CD4+ or CD8+ T cells sorted from blood, collected in a trial of the OX40 agonist ivuxolimab. These receptors were obtained from an adult with an advanced solid tumor such as melanoma, head and neck, liver or kidney cancer.

V gene TRBV29-1 combines with J gene TRBJ2-3; 8 bases map to TRBD1. CDR3 length: 13 residues. V dropped 6 bases and J dropped 2; count of bases not matched to a gene: 4. Germline V CDR1 and CDR2: SQVTM, ANQGSEA. The CDR3, as DNA: TGCAGCGTGCCGGGACAGGCCACAGATACGCAGTATTTT. Translated: CSVPGQATDTQYF.

The V call is TRBV7-6, the J call TRBJ2-3, with TRBD2 matching 15 bases. The CDR3 sequence is 19 residues long. After removal of 7 bases from V and 1 base from J, the junction contained 12 bases not matched to a gene. Germline V gene sequence: CDR1 SGHVS, CDR2 FNYEAQ. In DNA, the CDR3 is TGTGCCAGCACCCGCCATCCGGGACTAGCGGGAGGAGGCACAGATACGCAGTATTTT. Translating it yields CASTRHPGLAGGGTDTQYF. The whole variable domain, filled in from reference TRBV7-6 and TRBJ2-3, reads GAGVSQSPRYKVTKRGQDVALRCDPISGHVSLYWYRQALGQGPEFLTYFNYEAQQDKSGLPNDRFSAERPEGSISTLTIQRTEQRDSAMYRCASTRHPGLAGGGTDTQYFGPGTRLTVL.

The genes are TRBV6-1 and TRBJ2-7; TRBD2 is a possible D gene (6 bases). Trimming removed 8 bases from V and 6 bases from J, with 20 bases in between. Germline assignment: CDR1 MNHNS and CDR2 SASEGT. The CDR3 is made up of 14 amino acids. The CDR3 loop is CASFQPSWGVEQYF. For the CDR3, the DNA is TGTGCCAGCTTTCAGCCTAGCTGGGGGGTCGAGCAGTACTTC.

For the CDR3, the DNA is TGTGCCACCAGCAGAGAACGACAGGGAGGAGGGGACATTCAGTACTTC. It encodes CATSRERQGGGDIQYF. V is TRBV15 and J is TRBJ2-4; D is perhaps TRBD1 (7 bases). The V and J ends lost 0 bases and 8 bases respectively, with 17 bases between them. The germline CDR1 and CDR2 sequences are LNHNV and YYDKDF (reference sequence). The CDR3 has 16 residues.

This clone came up once. The rearrangement links TRBV11-3 to TRBJ1-1; D is unresolved. Trimming left V 7 bases short and J 7 bases short, with 7 bases between. The germline V gene encodes CDR1 SGHNT and CDR2 YENEEA. The CDR3 has 10 residues. This CDR3 reads CASKDGEAFF. DNA for the CDR3: TGTGCCAGCAAGGACGGTGAAGCTTTCTTT.

V gene TRBV14 combines with J gene TRBJ2-1; TRBD2 might be the D (5 bases). The germline V gene has CDR1 SGHDN and CDR2 FVKESK. The V gene lost 3 bases and the J gene lost 4 bases, with 13 bases spanning the gap. The CDR3 runs to 15 residues. The CDR3 region has the DNA TGTGCCAGCAGCCAGATAACTAGTGTATACAATGAGCAGTTCTTC. It specifies CASSQITSVYNEQFF.

This chain joins TRBV7-9 and TRBJ1-2, with D possibly matching TRBD1 (6 bases). This CDR3 is 14 amino acids long. V lost 0 bases to trimming and J lost 8 bases, with 13 bases between them. Per the germline V gene, CDR1 is SEHNR and CDR2 is FQNEAQ (reference sequence). CDR3 sequence: CASSLAGGTLGYTF. The CDR3 bases are TGTGCCAGCAGCTTAGCGGGTGGGACATTGGGCTACACCTTC.

The V and J genes are TRBV4-1 and TRBJ2-4, with D maybe TRBD2 (5 bases). CDR3 length: 16 residues. With 0 bases removed from V and 1 base from J, the gap between germline ends came to 10 bases. Germline assignment: CDR1 MGHRA and CDR2 YSYEKL. The CDR3 reads CASSQDEGYAKNIQYF. For the CDR3, the DNA is TGCGCCAGCAGCCAAGATGAGGGTTACGCCAAAAACATTCAGTACTTC.

The chain uses TRBV2 and TRBJ1-5; 7 bases agree with TRBD1. V gave up 9 bases and J gave up 6 bases; unmatched junction bases: 8. The CDR3 consists of 13 residues. Germline V CDR1 and CDR2: SNHLY, FYNNEI. For the CDR3, the DNA is TGTGCCAGTCAGGGGGTGACGGGTCAGCCCCAGCATTTT. Translation gives CASQGVTGQPQHF.

This clone has more than one count but fewer than ten. The genes are TRBV6-4 and TRBJ1-2; no firm D call. Germline V gene data show CDR1 as MRHNA and CDR2 as SNTAGT. The V end was cut by 5 bases, the J end by 3 bases, with 10 bases between. The CDR3 covers 13 residues. The CDR3 sequence is CASSPGMDYGYTF. CDR3 nucleotides: TGTGCCAGCAGTCCGGGAATGGACTATGGCTACACCTTC.

The J gene is TRBJ2-5, the V gene TRBV11-3; D call uncertain. Germline CDR1 reads SGHNT; CDR2 reads YENEEA. The CDR3 has 11 residues. V was clipped by 3 bases and J by 1 base, with 0 bases between them. The CDR3 sequence: CASSFQETQYF. The CDR3 coding sequence is TGTGCCAGCAGCTTCCAAGAGACCCAGTACTTC.